The present entry profiles one T cell receptor (beta chain) with its context. Relative to its sample, this clonotype is medium-sized (0.01 to 0.1%). No quality values exist for individual bases; no much larger clone is one base distant. Trimming accounts for 7 bases at V and 5 bases at J, while the number of junction bases matched to no gene is 8. CDR1 and CDR2 are drawn from the germline V gene: MNHNS, SASEGT. From the cysteine through the phenylalanine, the CDR3 covers 15 amino acids. CDR3 DNA only is kept here, 45 bases in frame from base 1. The sample belongs to a study of Japanese encephalitis immunity and Zika vaccine responses (dated by TCRdb to the early 2020s). With respect to the entire study: The included participants were given three 5.0 ug doses of alum-adjuvanted ZPIV at weeks 0, 4 and 28. Two to three months ahead of the first ZPIV dose, some twelve participants were given JEV vaccine (IXIARO) as a two-dose regimen with the doses 28 days apart. Before ZPIV, about twelve participants got a single dose of YFV vaccine (YF-VAX), while roughly 9 participants were flavivirus-naive. Roughly six representative participants per pre-vaccination group were picked for TCR sequencing, using samples from week 52 and from week 0, the point after pre-vaccination but before ZPIV. TCR repertoires were also analyzed from a few flavivirus-naive individuals at weeks 2, 6 and 52 after starting ZPIV vaccination. For stimulation, either ZIKV structural-protein peptide pools divided into flavivirus-conserved and non-conserved sets were used, or JEV or YFV peptides matching the pre-vaccination. The ZIKV peptides, 15-mers that overlapped by 11 residues, were chosen for containing NetMHCpan/NetMHCII-predicted epitopes with affinity below 50 nM. The study asked whether earlier vaccination against Japanese encephalitis virus (JEV) or yellow fever virus (YFV) shaped CD4 T cell responses to the Zika vaccine.

General study outcomes and caveats: After ZPIV, repertoire richness of CD4 T cells responding to conserved ZIKV epitopes significantly decreased in JEV-pre-vaccinated donors. Rather than the whole vaccinated cohort, the analysis covered just a subset of trial participants, namely those who received three doses and had adequate samples. Sample size limitations prevented peptide-pool deconvolution, so the individual peptides driving cross-reactive responses were not identified. Only a few individuals showed CD8 T cell responses to the ZIKV peptide pools, and those responses were of very low magnitude. Samples were clustered by participant, with no similarity observed between individuals, suggesting that no public TCRs were detected. Higher repertoire similarity across time-points and stimulations was observed in JEV-pre-vaccinated donors than in YFV-pre-vaccinated donors, indicating that more clonotypes were common to ZIKV and JEV stimulation.

After labeling with CellTrace CFSE, PBMCs were cultured for 6 days in RPMI containing roughly 8% human serum along with peptide pools, each at roughly 1 ug/mL. Enrolled adults were healthy and seronegative for ZIKV, JEV, YFV, DENV and WNV by microneutralization screening. Samples were obtained from a phase 1, double-blinded, randomized, placebo-controlled trial of an alum-adjuvanted Zika purified-inactivated virus (ZPIV) vaccine. Peripheral blood mononuclear cells were isolated using a standard procedure and then kept frozen in liquid nitrogen until they were used. The method behind the library was 5' RACE. Before sequencing, the TCRbeta libraries were pooled in proportion to the number of cells sorted for each library. Total RNA from sorted cells was extracted with RNAzol RT, and cDNA was made with an oligo(dT) primer and a template-switching oligo. The TCRbeta V-CDR3-J region was amplified by PCR between a SMARTer oligo primer and a TCRbeta constant-region primer using Kapa HiFi. Illumina adaptors and sample-specific index barcodes were added in a second PCR, with HighPrep bead cleanup and a Bioanalyzer check confirming a band of roughly 650 bp. The libraries were sequenced on an Illumina MiSeq using 2x151 bp paired-end reads. For the original study's pipeline: An in-house Java program demultiplexed the reads, and MiXCR assigned TCRbeta annotations and counted clonotypes. Repertoire overlap used Morisita-Horn indices from the R package vegan, with UPGMA clustering and Circos plots of recurring clonotypes. Shannon diversity and richness were each normalized to the maximum value possible given the input cell numbers, so the resulting values fell between 0 and 1. CDR3beta sequences were aligned using MUSCLE, distances were calculated using SeqinR, and multidimensional scaling was plotted in R. Starting from the raw public reads, TCRdb applied fastp trimming at Q25, assembled clones with MiXCR and retained in-frame beta chains. For every CDR3 protein sequence, its rows merge into one entry that carries the most common genes and DNA. It is TCRdb's table, rather than the study itself, that gives the V and J calls and clone size. The sample records around 300 distinct CDR3 sequences, roughly 2.9% of which are singletons. The top ten constitute under 55% of the sample.

This receptor was identified in an adult man who received an inactivated Zika virus vaccine. The source material was antigen-activated CD8+ T cells from blood, cultured, sampled during a Zika inactivated vaccine study. The chain was built from TRBV6-1 and TRBJ2-7, with TRBD2 identical over 13 junction bases. CDR3 region: CASTQRLAGGNEQYF. The DNA is as follows: TGTGCCAGCACCCAGAGACTAGCGGGGGGTAACGAGCAGTACTTC.